These 16 T cell receptor beta chains share one sample of origin, sequenced in a study of blood T cell repertoires in COVID-19. Some clones are missing from TCRdb's copy, which holds only in-frame ones; the method was immunoSEQ multiplex PCR. The sample lists about 250,000 clones, roughly 87% occurring once. Sequenced material: PBMCs or T cells enriched from blood (not recorded which). Receptors originate from a woman younger than 45 with acute COVID-19.

CDR3 nucleotide sequence: TGCAGCGTTGAGAATAGCGGCCGCTCCTACAATGAGCAGTTCTTC. Its protein is CSVENSGRSYNEQFF. The V call is TRBV29-1, the J call TRBJ2-1, with D possibly being TRBD2 (6 bases). Germline V CDR1 and CDR2: SQVTM, ANQGSEA. Trimming stripped 3 bases from V and 0 bases from J, with 12 bases between. This CDR3 contains 15 residues.

The chain employs TRBV3-1 (or the pseudogene TRBV3-2) and TRBJ1-2; the D gene is possibly TRBD1 (5 bases). This CDR3 spans 16 amino acids. Trimming cost V 1 base and J 9 bases, with 21 bases left between them. Germline-derived CDR1 and CDR2 are LGHDT and YNNKEL (reference sequence). Here the CDR3 DNA reads TGTGCCAGCAGCCAAGCGTGGAAACTCAGGGAAGGGAGCTACACCTTC. This codes for CASSQAWKLREGSYTF.

This chain connects TRBV12-3 or TRBV12-4 to TRBJ2-1; a possible D gene is TRBD2 (5 bases). The CDR3 runs 12 residues. V lost 3 bases and J lost 6, with 6 bases in between. The CDR3 DNA reads TGTGCCAGCAGTTTTGGAGGCAATGAGCAGTTCTTC. This encodes CASSFGGNEQFF.

This chain connects TRBV4-3 to TRBJ2-1, with TRBD1 identical over 7 bases. Trimming took 1 base from V and 5 from J; bases not matched to a gene: 5. CDR1 and CDR2 from the germline V gene are LGHNA and YSLEER. The CDR3 totals 15 residues. The CDR3 DNA reads TGCGCCAGCAGCCAAGGGACAGGCATTGACAATGAGCAGTTCTTC. This gives the protein CASSQGTGIDNEQFF.

The rearrangement uses TRBV5-4 and TRBJ2-7, with 10 positions matching TRBD1. From germline, CDR1 is SGHNT and CDR2 YYREEE (reference sequence). The length of the CDR3 is 14 residues. Losses at the gene ends were 5 bases for V and 5 bases for J; bases not matched to a gene: 7. The CDR3 here is CASSFRQGANEQYF. DNA of the CDR3: TGTGCCAGCAGTTTTCGACAGGGGGCCAACGAGCAGTACTTC.

The chain carries TRBV12-3 or TRBV12-4 and TRBJ1-2; tentative D call: TRBD1 (5 bases). V was pared by 7 bases and J by 5 bases, with 11 bases between. The CDR3 has 12 residues. The CDR3, as DNA: TGTGCCAGCACCGGGGGACGGTATGGCTACACCTTC. Translated: CASTGGRYGYTF.

The CDR3 bases are TGTGCCTGGAGTAGGCAGGCCAATCAGCCCCAGCATTTT. Translating it yields CAWSRQANQPQHF. The chain joins TRBV30 to TRBJ1-5; D is unresolved. The CDR3 length is 13 residues. Trimming took off 2 bases at V and 3 bases at J, with 8 bases between the two ends. Germline lookup yields CDR1 GTSNPN and CDR2 SVGIG (reference sequence).

This clone appeared a single time. V usage is TRBV7-9 and J usage is TRBJ1-4, with TRBD1 as a possible D gene (6 bases). The V gene's germline CDR1 is SEHNR and CDR2 FQNEAQ (reference sequence). V gave up 4 bases and J gave up 7 bases, with 19 bases separating them. The CDR3 loop spans 16 amino acids. The CDR3 loop reads CASSSYSGGGAEKLFF. DNA for the CDR3: TGTGCCAGCAGCTCCTACTCGGGGGGCGGGGCTGAAAAACTGTTTTTT.

The chain uses TRBV5-1 and TRBJ1-4; 7 nucleotides align to TRBD1. The CDR3 is 17 residues long. With V trimmed by 4 bases and J by 0 bases, 9 bases remained unmatched. The V gene's germline CDR1 is SGHRS and CDR2 YFSETQ. The CDR3 sequence: CASSPNPRGATNEKLFF. The CDR3 DNA is TGCGCCAGCAGCCCCAACCCCAGGGGGGCAACTAATGAAAAACTGTTTTTT.

This chain links TRBV2 with TRBJ2-1; 8 nucleotides align to TRBD2. The junction had 8 bases not matched to a gene; V was cut back by 1 base and J by 6 bases. From germline, CDR1 is SNHLY and CDR2 FYNNEI. CDR3 length equals 16 residues. This CDR3 reads CASSEGELADSNEQFF. CDR3 DNA sequence: TGTGCCAGCAGTGAAGGGGAACTAGCGGACTCCAATGAGCAGTTCTTC. Variable domain in full (rest from reference TRBV2 and TRBJ2-1): EPEVTQTPSHQVTQMGQEVILRCVPISNHLYFYWYRQILGQKVEFLVSFYNNEISEKSEIFDDQFSVERPDGSNFTLKIRSTKLEDSAMYFCASSEGELADSNEQFFGPGTRLTVL.

The rearrangement uses TRBV12-5 and TRBJ2-3; 9 bases fit TRBD1. Germline loops: CDR1 LGHNT, CDR2 FRNRAP. CDR3 size: 17 residues. Losses at the gene ends were 2 bases for V and 0 bases for J; bases not matched to a gene: 6. Written as DNA, the CDR3 is TGTGCTAGTGGTTTGCCTCACAGGGGGCTTAGCACAGATACGCAGTATTTT. It codes for CASGLPHRGLSTDTQYF.

The V call is TRBV27, the J call TRBJ2-1; 12 nucleotides align to TRBD2. The trim removed 2 bases at V and 6 bases at J, leaving 2 bases unmatched. This CDR3 region has 15 residues. Germline CDR1 reads MNHEY; CDR2 reads SMNVEV (reference sequence). In DNA, the CDR3 is TGTGCCAGCAGTTTAGCTAGCGGGGGGGCCAATGAGCAGTTCTTC. Protein sequence: CASSLASGGANEQFF.

This clone was counted ten times or more. The CDR3 nucleotides read TGTGCCAGCAAGAGGAGCAATCAGCCCCAGCATTTT. Amino acids: CASKRSNQPQHF. This chain joins TRBV28 and TRBJ1-5; D remains ambiguous. Germline-derived CDR1 and CDR2 are MDHEN and SYDVKM. V was cut by 7 bases and J by 1 base, with 5 bases left in between. CDR3 length: 12 amino acids.

The chain has TRBV5-1 and TRBJ1-1; 7 bases are a match to TRBD1. Germline loops: CDR1 SGHRS, CDR2 YFSETQ. This CDR3 contains 15 residues. With V trimmed by 3 bases and J by 1 base, 6 bases remained unmatched. The CDR3 region is CASSWGDSGNTEAFF. The CDR3 DNA sequence: TGCGCCAGCAGCTGGGGGGACAGCGGGAACACTGAAGCTTTCTTT.

The J gene is TRBJ1-5, the V gene TRBV27; D uncertain. Trimming cost V 4 bases and J 3 bases, with 4 bases left between them. From germline, CDR1 is MNHEY and CDR2 SMNVEV (reference sequence). This CDR3 contains 12 residues. The chain's CDR3 is CASSSYNQPQHF. Here the CDR3 DNA reads TGTGCCAGCAGTTCTTACAATCAGCCCCAGCATTTT.

This clone is a singleton in its sample. The gene calls are TRBV6-5 and TRBJ1-4; 7 nucleotides align to TRBD1. The germline V gene has CDR1 MNHEY and CDR2 SVGAGI. This CDR3 spans 13 amino acids. After removal of 5 bases from V and 6 bases from J, the junction contained 3 bases not matched to a gene. The CDR3 DNA reads TGTGCCAGCAGTACAGGGGTGGATGAAAAACTGTTTTTT. Protein product: CASSTGVDEKLFF.